This note documents a single TCR beta chain sequence. Sequencing used immunoSEQ multiplex PCR; TCRdb keeps in-frame clones, though not all of them. The repertoire holds around 200,000 clones, with 75% to 90% as singletons. The entry originates in a study of blood T cell repertoires in COVID-19. Trimming at V came to 0 bases and at J to 6 bases, leaving 9 bases not matched to a gene. Germline CDR1 reads SGHRS; CDR2 reads YFSETQ. The CDR3 sequence is 15 residues long. Sequencing was carried out using peripheral blood. The chain combines TRBV5-1 with TRBJ2-7; TRBD2 matches at 7 bases. This clonotype was sampled from a human donor in a cohort sampled during active COVID-19. CDR3 DNA sequence: TGCGCCAGCAGCTTGGGAACTAGCGTGATCGCCGAGCAGTACTTC. Amino acids: CASSLGTSVIAEQYF.